The clone carrying this TCR beta chain was counted only a few times. No antigen is known for it. This CDR3 contains 16 residues. Trimming removed 6 bases from V and 5 bases from J; junction bases left unmatched: 9. Germline CDR1 and CDR2: LNHDA and SQIVND (reference sequence). This specimen comes from a study of regulatory T cells in long-lasting Graves disease. Study summary: Antithyroid drug exposure in newly diagnosed Graves' patients had lasted under 3 months. Study-level results: Sampling was limited to peripheral blood rather than thyroid tissue.

Described time point: newly diagnosed GD, antithyroid drugs for less than 3 months. The authors made the TCR library using RNA they extracted from PBMCs. Arm-PCR of CDR3 regions with iRepertoire HTBI primers generated TCR beta libraries. MiXCR, run by TCRdb on the multiplex PCR reads, gives a single entry per CDR3 protein. The table has hundreds of thousands of distinct CDR3 sequences, 15% to 20% seen once. These data also featured in a second study, about T cells in Graves' hyperthyroidism and ophthalmopathy. This second study notes: Uncontrolled infection, other autoimmune disease, pregnancy and lactation each barred patients from inclusion. The HTBI set primed first-round TCR CDR3 RT-PCR.

This receptor was obtained from a man between 18 and 29 years old with Graves disease. The sequences come from peripheral blood mononuclear cells (PBMCs), collected at new diagnosis, from a patient treated with antithyroid drugs. The chain has TRBV19 and TRBJ2-2, with 10 bases identical to TRBD2. The DNA of the CDR3 is TGTGCCAGTAGGGCTGAAGCGGGAGGGCTGACCGGGGAGCTGTTTTTT. Its protein is CASRAEAGGLTGELFF.